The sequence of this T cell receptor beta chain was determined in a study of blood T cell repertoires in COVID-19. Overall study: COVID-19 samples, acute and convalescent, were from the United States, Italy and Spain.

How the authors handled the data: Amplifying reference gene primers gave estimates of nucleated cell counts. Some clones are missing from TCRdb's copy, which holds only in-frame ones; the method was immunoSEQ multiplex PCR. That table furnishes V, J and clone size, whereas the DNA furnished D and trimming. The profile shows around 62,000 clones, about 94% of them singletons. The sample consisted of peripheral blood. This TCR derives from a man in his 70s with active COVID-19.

The CDR3 spells CASSQDRNYGYTF. DNA of the CDR3: TGTGCCAGCAGCCAAGACCGGAACTATGGCTACACCTTC. The chain is built from TRBV3-1 (or the pseudogene TRBV3-2) and TRBJ1-2; no clear D. The V gene lost 0 bases and the J gene lost 2 bases, with 4 bases spanning the gap. CDR3 size: 13 residues. Germline V CDR1 and CDR2: LGHDT, YNNKEL (reference sequence).